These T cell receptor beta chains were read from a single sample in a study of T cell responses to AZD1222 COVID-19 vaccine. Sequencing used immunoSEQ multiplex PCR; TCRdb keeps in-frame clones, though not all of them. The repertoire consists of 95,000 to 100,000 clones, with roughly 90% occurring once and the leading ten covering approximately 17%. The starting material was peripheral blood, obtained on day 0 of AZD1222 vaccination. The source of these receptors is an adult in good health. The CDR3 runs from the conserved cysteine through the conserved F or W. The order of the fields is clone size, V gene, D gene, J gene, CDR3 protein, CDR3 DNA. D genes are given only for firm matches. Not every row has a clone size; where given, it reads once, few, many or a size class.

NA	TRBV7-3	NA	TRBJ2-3	CASSLQPLTSTDTQYF	TGTGCCAGCAGCTTGCAACCCCTTACTAGCACAGATACGCAGTATTTT
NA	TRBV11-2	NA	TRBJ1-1	CASSSRQPGRAFF	TGTGCCAGCAGCTCCCGACAGCCGGGGCGGGCTTTCTTT
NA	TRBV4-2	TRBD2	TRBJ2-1	CASSQGTSGSVDEQFF	TGTGCCAGCAGCCAAGGGACTAGCGGGAGTGTCGATGAGCAGTTCTTC
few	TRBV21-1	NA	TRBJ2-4	CASSRYSLRLAKNIQYF	TGTGCCAGCAGCCGATACTCCTTGAGACTAGCCAAAAACATTCAGTACTTC
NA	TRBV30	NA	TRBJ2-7	CAWTMGSYEQYF	TGTGCCTGGACAATGGGCAGCTACGAGCAGTACTTC
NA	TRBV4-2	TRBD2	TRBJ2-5	CASSLGTSGAQETQYF	TGTGCCAGCAGCCTCGGGACTAGCGGGGCTCAAGAGACCCAGTACTTC
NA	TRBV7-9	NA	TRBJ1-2	CASSRGQLSGYTF	TGTGCCAGCAGCCGCGGACAGTTATCTGGCTACACCTTC
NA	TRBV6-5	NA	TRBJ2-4	CASTRTDLAKNIQYF	TGTGCCAGCACCCGGACGGATCTAGCCAAAAACATTCAGTACTTC
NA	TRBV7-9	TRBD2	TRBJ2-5	CASSSHISGSRPETQYF	TGTGCCAGCAGCTCCCATATTAGCGGGAGTCGGCCGGAGACCCAGTACTTC
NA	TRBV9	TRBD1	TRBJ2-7	CASSVRQGAREQYF	TGTGCCAGCAGCGTGAGACAGGGGGCGCGCGAGCAGTACTTC
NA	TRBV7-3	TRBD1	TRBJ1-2	CASSAAGGSDGYTF	TGTGCCAGCAGCGCCGCAGGGGGCTCTGATGGCTACACCTTC
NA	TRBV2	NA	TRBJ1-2	CATLWDPQGNYGYTF	TGTGCCACCCTCTGGGATCCCCAAGGGAACTATGGCTACACCTTC
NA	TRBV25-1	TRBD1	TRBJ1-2	CASSRDSDYGYTF	TGTGCCAGCTCCCGGGACAGTGACTATGGCTACACCTTC
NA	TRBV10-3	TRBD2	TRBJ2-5	CAISEGGVEETQYF	TGTGCCATCAGTGAGGGGGGGGTTGAAGAGACCCAGTACTTC
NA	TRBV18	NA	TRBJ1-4	CASSPPGLEGEKLFF	TGTGCCAGCTCACCTCCGGGCCTGGAGGGGGAAAAACTGTTTTTT
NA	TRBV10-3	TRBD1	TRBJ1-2	CAILRQGTNYGYTF	TGTGCCATCCTACGACAGGGGACTAACTATGGCTACACCTTC
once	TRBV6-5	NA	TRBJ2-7	CASSYDQGYEQYF	TGTGCCAGCAGTTACGACCAGGGCTACGAGCAGTACTTC
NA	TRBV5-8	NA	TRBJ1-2	CASSLVDSLWRGNYGYTF	TGTGCCAGCAGCTTGGTGGACAGCCTCTGGCGGGGAAACTATGGCTACACCTTC
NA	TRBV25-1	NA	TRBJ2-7	CASSDKAVPSYEQYF	TGTGCCAGCAGTGACAAGGCGGTCCCGTCCTACGAGCAGTACTTC
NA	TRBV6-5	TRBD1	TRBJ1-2	CASSRDRGNYGYTF	TGTGCCAGCAGCCGGGACAGGGGGAACTATGGCTACACCTTC
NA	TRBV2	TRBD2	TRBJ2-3	CASSDSVAGGIQYF	TGTGCCAGCAGTGATTCGGTAGCGGGAGGGATACAGTATTTT
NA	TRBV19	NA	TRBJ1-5	CASTENSNQPQHF	TGTGCCAGTACGGAAAATAGCAATCAGCCCCAGCATTTT
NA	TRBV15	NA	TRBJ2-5	CATSRVSGARQTQYF	TGTGCCACCAGCAGGGTCTCAGGGGCACGCCAGACCCAGTACTTC
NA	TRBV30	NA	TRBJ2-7	CAWSVVRNEQYF	TGTGCCTGGAGTGTAGTTCGGAACGAGCAGTACTTC
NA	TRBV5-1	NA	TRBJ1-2	CASSARPVLPGGYTF	TGCGCCAGCAGCGCCCGTCCCGTCCTCCCGGGGGGCTACACCTTC
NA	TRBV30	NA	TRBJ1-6	CAWNPGVSSPLHF	TGTGCCTGGAATCCAGGGGTGAGTTCACCCCTCCACTTT
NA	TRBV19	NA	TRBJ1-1	CASSIVGGGTEAFF	TGTGCCAGTAGTATAGTCGGAGGGGGCACTGAAGCTTTCTTT
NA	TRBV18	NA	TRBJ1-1	CASSPARDTEAFF	TGTGCCAGCTCACCCGCCAGGGACACTGAAGCTTTCTTT
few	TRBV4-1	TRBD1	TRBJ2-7	CASSPAGTGTSYEQYF	TGCGCCAGCAGCCCGGCCGGGACAGGGACCTCCTACGAGCAGTACTTC
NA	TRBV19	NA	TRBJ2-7	CASSGQRGIQQYF	TGTGCCAGTAGTGGGCAAAGGGGTATCCAGCAGTACTTC
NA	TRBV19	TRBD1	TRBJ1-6	CASSTRTGPNNSPLHF	TGTGCCAGTAGTACTCGGACAGGCCCTAATAATTCACCCCTCCACTTT
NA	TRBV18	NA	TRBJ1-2	CASSPGSSAYGYTF	TGTGCCAGCTCACCAGGGTCAAGTGCCTATGGCTACACCTTC
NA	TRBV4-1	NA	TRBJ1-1	CASSLREGTRDTEAFF	TGCGCCAGCAGCCTTAGGGAAGGGACGAGGGACACTGAAGCTTTCTTT
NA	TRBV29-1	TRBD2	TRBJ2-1	CSVNLAGDPTNEQFF	TGCAGCGTCAATCTAGCGGGAGACCCGACTAATGAGCAGTTCTTC
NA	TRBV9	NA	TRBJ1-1	CASSPEDIMNTEAFF	TGTGCCAGCAGCCCCGAGGACATAATGAACACTGAAGCTTTCTTT
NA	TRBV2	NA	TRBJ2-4	CASSDANSGGGIQYF	TGTGCCAGCAGTGATGCGAATAGCGGAGGGGGCATTCAGTACTTC
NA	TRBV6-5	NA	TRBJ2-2	CASRVPNTGELFF	TGTGCCAGCAGGGTCCCGAACACCGGGGAGCTGTTTTTT
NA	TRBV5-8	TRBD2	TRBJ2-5	CASSLGFAGGRGTQYF	TGTGCCAGCAGCTTGGGATTCGCGGGAGGGCGCGGGACCCAGTACTTC
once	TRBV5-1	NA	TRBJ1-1	CASSPTAGSGTEAFF	TGCGCCAGCAGCCCAACCGCGGGGTCTGGGACTGAAGCTTTCTTT
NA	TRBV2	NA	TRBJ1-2	CASSDQQNYGYTF	TGTGCCAGCAGTGATCAACAGAACTATGGCTACACCTTC
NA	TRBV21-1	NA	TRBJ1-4	CASSKGHYEKLFF	TGTGCCAGCAGCAAAGGCCATTATGAAAAACTGTTTTTT
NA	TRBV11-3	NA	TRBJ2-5	CASSRDRAQETQYF	TGTGCCAGCAGCCGGGACCGCGCGCAAGAGACCCAGTACTTC
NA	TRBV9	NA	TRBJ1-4	CASSRYADEKLFF	TGTGCCAGCAGCAGGTACGCGGATGAAAAACTGTTTTTT
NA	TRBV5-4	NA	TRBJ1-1	CASSLAGGYTEAFF	TGTGCCAGCAGCTTGGCCGGGGGCTACACTGAAGCTTTCTTT
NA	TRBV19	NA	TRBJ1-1	CASSIVGLGNTEAFF	TGTGCCAGTAGTATTGTCGGATTAGGGAACACTGAAGCTTTCTTT